This is a list of T cell receptor beta chains from one sample in a study of blood T cell repertoires in COVID-19. The data were produced by immunoSEQ multiplex PCR, yet TCRdb's version contains in-frame clones alone and is incomplete. The sample lists about 270,000 clones; approximately 91% were seen once. The material sequenced was PBMCs or T cells enriched from blood (not recorded which). These receptors all come from a middle-aged woman with acute COVID-19. CDR3s include the opening cysteine and the closing phenylalanine or tryptophan. Each record gives: D gene, J gene, V gene, clone size, CDR3 protein, CDR3 DNA. D genes are given only for firm matches. For some rows the clone size is stated as once, few or many, or as a class when expanded; others skip it.

D: .
J: TRBJ1-3
V: TRBV2
size: .
CDR3: CASSGDLGGTIYF
DNA: TGTGCCAGCAGTGGGGACCTCGGGGGCACCATATATTTT

D: TRBD2
J: TRBJ2-7
V: TRBV13
size: .
CDR3: CASSLRLAGGYEQYF
DNA: TGTGCCAGCAGCTTAAGACTAGCGGGGGGCTACGAGCAGTACTTC

D: .
J: TRBJ1-6
V: TRBV5-6
size: .
CDR3: CASSLLFDSPLHF
DNA: TGTGCCAGCAGCTTGTTATTTGATTCACCCCTCCACTTT

D: .
J: TRBJ2-7
V: TRBV28
size: once
CDR3: CASVRGREQYF
DNA: TGTGCCAGCGTCCGTGGGCGAGAGCAGTACTTC

D: TRBD2
J: TRBJ2-2
V: TRBV5-1
size: .
CDR3: CASSLQAGGTGELFF
DNA: TGCGCCAGCAGCTTGCAAGCGGGAGGTACCGGGGAGCTGTTTTTT

D: TRBD1
J: TRBJ1-2
V: TRBV4-1
size: .
CDR3: CASSQEGRGNYGYTF
DNA: TGCGCCAGCAGCCAAGAGGGCAGGGGGAACTATGGCTACACCTTC

D: .
J: TRBJ1-4
V: TRBV28
size: .
CDR3: CASSSPSTEKLFF
DNA: TGTGCCAGCAGTTCCCCCTCAACAGAAAAACTGTTTTTT

D: TRBD2
J: TRBJ2-3
V: TRBV4-1
size: .
CDR3: CASSRGLAGSTDTQYF
DNA: TGCGCCAGCAGCCGTGGACTAGCGGGGAGCACAGATACGCAGTATTTT

D: TRBD1
J: TRBJ1-2
V: TRBV6-5
size: .
CDR3: CASSLGQEVGGYTF
DNA: TGTGCCAGCAGTTTGGGACAGGAAGTAGGTGGCTACACCTTC

D: .
J: TRBJ2-3
V: TRBV3-1/TRBV3-2
size: .
CDR3: CASLSPTDTQYF
DNA: TGTGCCAGCCTAAGCCCTACAGATACGCAGTATTTT

D: TRBD1
J: TRBJ1-6
V: TRBV5-6
size: .
CDR3: CASSLGQGHNSPLHF
DNA: TGTGCCAGCAGCCTTGGACAGGGGCATAATTCACCCCTCCACTTT

D: .
J: TRBJ2-7
V: TRBV27
size: .
CDR3: CASSLRAGSIYEQYF
DNA: TGTGCCAGCAGTTTAAGGGCGGGCAGTATCTACGAGCAGTACTTC

D: TRBD2
J: TRBJ2-1
V: TRBV5-4
size: .
CDR3: CASSLPSGVNGQFF
DNA: TGTGCCAGCAGCTTGCCTAGCGGGGTGAATGGGCAGTTCTTC

D: .
J: TRBJ2-1
V: TRBV5-4
size: .
CDR3: CASSPRFSGSYNEQFF
DNA: TGTGCCAGCAGCCCCCGCTTCAGTGGTTCCTACAATGAGCAGTTCTTC

D: .
J: TRBJ1-2
V: TRBV10-3
size: .
CDR3: CAISEPITAETFF
DNA: TGTGCCATCAGTGAGCCCATTACAGCCGAAACATTCTTC

D: TRBD2
J: TRBJ2-5
V: TRBV6-4
size: .
CDR3: CASSDSSGGAGETQYF
DNA: TGTGCCAGCAGTGACTCTAGCGGGGGGGCGGGAGAGACCCAGTACTTC

D: TRBD2
J: TRBJ2-1
V: TRBV4-1
size: .
CDR3: CASSLLAGGIYNEQFF
DNA: TGCGCCAGCAGCCTCTTAGCGGGGGGAATCTACAATGAGCAGTTCTTC

D: TRBD1
J: TRBJ1-1
V: TRBV2
size: .
CDR3: CASSYDRDAEAFF
DNA: TGTGCCAGCAGTTACGACAGGGACGCCGAAGCTTTCTTT

D: TRBD1
J: TRBJ1-1
V: TRBV4-1
size: .
CDR3: CASSQAGTENTEAFF
DNA: TGCGCCAGCAGCCAAGCCGGGACAGAGAACACTGAAGCTTTCTTT

D: .
J: TRBJ1-5
V: TRBV27
size: .
CDR3: CASSLGSSGSNQPQHF
DNA: TGTGCCAGCAGTCTAGGGTCGAGCGGGAGCAATCAGCCCCAGCATTTT

D: TRBD2
J: TRBJ2-1
V: TRBV10-3
size: .
CDR3: CAIRSQVRGETSGRAGNEQFF
DNA: TGTGCCATCAGGAGCCAAGTTCGGGGGGAGACTAGCGGGAGGGCGGGCAATGAGCAGTTCTTC

D: .
J: TRBJ1-1
V: TRBV28
size: .
CDR3: CASRRGVLDFSMNTEAFF
DNA: TGTGCCAGCCGCAGGGGAGTGCTCGACTTCAGCATGAACACTGAAGCTTTCTTT

D: .
J: TRBJ1-1
V: TRBV11-2
size: .
CDR3: CASSYGRGNTEAFF
DNA: TGTGCCAGCAGCTACGGACGGGGGAACACTGAAGCTTTCTTT

D: .
J: TRBJ2-3
V: TRBV9
size: .
CDR3: CASSVGGTGDTQYF
DNA: TGTGCCAGCAGCGTAGGGGGCACAGGAGATACGCAGTATTTT

D: .
J: TRBJ1-3
V: TRBV4-2
size: .
CDR3: CASSQDPGPFSGNTIYF
DNA: TGTGCCAGCAGCCAAGATCCAGGGCCCTTCTCTGGAAACACCATATATTTT

D: .
J: TRBJ1-1
V: TRBV5-1
size: .
CDR3: CASRSSMNTEAFF
DNA: TGCGCCAGCAGATCTAGCATGAACACTGAAGCTTTCTTT

D: .
J: TRBJ1-5
V: TRBV9
size: .
CDR3: CASSVDEGVGQPQHF
DNA: TGTGCCAGCAGCGTAGATGAGGGGGTCGGTCAGCCCCAGCATTTT

D: .
J: TRBJ2-7
V: TRBV18
size: .
CDR3: CASSPGDSPSSYEQYF
DNA: TGTGCCAGCTCACCAGGCGACAGCCCTTCCTCCTACGAGCAGTACTTC

D: .
J: TRBJ1-1
V: TRBV2
size: .
CDR3: CASSEQGRKNTEAFF
DNA: TGTGCCAGCAGCGAACAGGGAAGGAAGAACACTGAAGCTTTCTTT

D: TRBD2
J: TRBJ2-1
V: TRBV7-9
size: .
CDR3: CASSPWTSGRVEQFF
DNA: TGTGCCAGCAGCCCTTGGACTAGCGGGAGGGTTGAGCAGTTCTTC

D: TRBD2
J: TRBJ2-5
V: TRBV5-4
size: .
CDR3: CASSLAGTAVTQYF
DNA: TGTGCCAGCAGCCTAGCGGGGACAGCGGTGACCCAGTACTTC

D: TRBD1
J: TRBJ1-2
V: TRBV2
size: .
CDR3: CASTIQGVVYGYTF
DNA: TGTGCCAGCACCATACAGGGGGTCGTCTATGGCTACACCTTC

D: TRBD1
J: TRBJ1-4
V: TRBV7-2
size: .
CDR3: CASSLQGGGNEKLFF
DNA: TGTGCCAGCAGCCTGCAGGGGGGAGGTAATGAAAAACTGTTTTTT

D: TRBD1
J: TRBJ1-1
V: TRBV30
size: .
CDR3: CAWSVRGATEAFF
DNA: TGTGCCTGGAGTGTCAGGGGGGCTACTGAAGCTTTCTTT

D: TRBD1
J: TRBJ2-7
V: TRBV7-8
size: .
CDR3: CASSFRAGTGDSYEQYF
DNA: TGTGCCAGCAGCTTCCGCGCCGGGACAGGGGACTCCTACGAGCAGTACTTC

D: .
J: TRBJ2-1
V: TRBV18
size: .
CDR3: CASSPRTGDNEQFF
DNA: TGTGCCAGCTCACCAAGGACTGGGGACAATGAGCAGTTCTTC

D: .
J: TRBJ1-2
V: TRBV19
size: .
CDR3: CASSIVTGGDGYTF
DNA: TGTGCCAGTAGTATAGTGACAGGCGGAGATGGCTACACCTTC

D: .
J: TRBJ1-5
V: TRBV7-2
size: once
CDR3: CASSPPDQPQHF
DNA: TGTGCCAGCAGCCCTCCGGATCAGCCCCAGCATTTT

D: TRBD2
J: TRBJ2-1
V: TRBV9
size: .
CDR3: CASSSGGAVYNEQFF
DNA: TGTGCCAGCAGCTCCGGGGGGGCCGTGTACAATGAGCAGTTCTTC

D: TRBD2
J: TRBJ2-2
V: TRBV30
size: .
CDR3: CAWTSGNTGELFF
DNA: TGTGCCTGGACTAGCGGGAACACCGGGGAGCTGTTTTTT

D: .
J: TRBJ2-3
V: TRBV12-3/TRBV12-4
size: .
CDR3: CASRTTGGNTQYF
DNA: TGTGCCAGCAGGACGACGGGGGGCAATACGCAGTATTTT

D: .
J: TRBJ2-5
V: TRBV7-9
size: .
CDR3: CASSFLQGPRETQYF
DNA: TGTGCCAGCAGCTTCCTCCAGGGGCCGAGGGAGACCCAGTACTTC

D: TRBD2
J: TRBJ2-1
V: TRBV15
size: .
CDR3: CATSRGTSGRYSEQFF
DNA: TGTGCCACCAGCAGAGGGACTAGCGGGAGGTACTCTGAGCAGTTCTTC